This is a list of T cell receptor beta chains from one sample in a study of blood T cell repertoires in COVID-19. Some clones are missing from TCRdb's copy, which holds only in-frame ones; the method was immunoSEQ multiplex PCR. The sample records around 99,000 clones, 84% being singletons. What was sequenced was peripheral blood. The receptors shown here come from a human donor in a cohort sampled during active COVID-19. Each CDR3 is given with its conserved first and last residue. A D gene is named only where the DNA matches it firmly. Expanded clones are given a class, and other clones once, few, many or no size at all.

d_call | j_call | clone_size | v_call | cdr3_nt | cdr3_aa
TRBD1 | TRBJ1-1 | few | TRBV2 | TGTGCCAGCAGGGAAGGGACAGGGGCGTTAGAAGCTTTCTTT | CASREGTGALEAFF
- | TRBJ1-1 | - | TRBV3-1/TRBV3-2 | TGTGCCAGCAGCCAAGGACAGCAGAACACTGAAGCTTTCTTT | CASSQGQQNTEAFF
TRBD1 | TRBJ2-5 | - | TRBV28 | TGTGCCAGCAGTTTCCGGACAGGGAAGGAGACCCAGTACTTC | CASSFRTGKETQYF
- | TRBJ1-2 | - | TRBV23-1 | TGCGCCAGTATTAGGACAGTTCTCTATGGCTACACCTTC | CASIRTVLYGYTF
TRBD2 | TRBJ2-7 | - | TRBV4-2 | TGTGCCAGCACTCAGCGGGAGGGCGGGGACGAGCAGTACTTC | CASTQREGGDEQYF
- | TRBJ1-2 | - | TRBV30 | TGTGCCTGGAGAGGTTCGGCGGTCGGAGGCTACACCTTC | CAWRGSAVGGYTF
- | TRBJ1-5 | - | TRBV15 | TGTGCCACCAGCGCCTGGAGGGATCAGCCCCAGCATTTT | CATSAWRDQPQHF
- | TRBJ2-6 | once | TRBV9 | TGTGCCAGCAGCGTAGGTTACTCTGGGGCCAACGTCCTGACTTTC | CASSVGYSGANVLTF
- | TRBJ1-6 | few | TRBV5-1 | TGCGCCAGCAGCATTAACAGAAACAATTCACCCCTCCACTTT | CASSINRNNSPLHF
TRBD1 | TRBJ1-1 | - | TRBV3-1/TRBV3-2 | TGTGCCAGCAGCCCCTCGGCACAGGGGGTAGCTTTCTTT | CASSPSAQGVAFF
TRBD2 | TRBJ2-3 | - | TRBV7-2 | TGTGCCAGCAGCTTAGCGATGCGGGAGGGCGGTACAGATACGCAGTATTTT | CASSLAMREGGTDTQYF
- | TRBJ1-2 | - | TRBV28 | TGTGCCAGCAGTTTAACAGCTAATGGCTACACCTTC | CASSLTANGYTF
TRBD2 | TRBJ2-1 | - | TRBV5-4 | TGTGCCAGCAGCTTGGCCGGGGGGGCGGTTTCCAATGAGCAGTTCTTC | CASSLAGGAVSNEQFF
TRBD2 | TRBJ2-1 | - | TRBV29-1 | TGCAGCGTTGGGGCGGGAGGGCCCCAGTTCTTC | CSVGAGGPQFF
TRBD2 | TRBJ2-7 | once | TRBV7-3 | TGTGCCAGCAGCCGGTCGCTAGCGGGAGGGTTCGACGAGCAGTACTTC | CASSRSLAGGFDEQYF
- | TRBJ2-7 | - | TRBV21-1 | TGTGCCAGCAGCAAAGGGGACAGGCGGATAACCTACGAGCAGTACTTC | CASSKGDRRITYEQYF
- | TRBJ2-3 | few | TRBV6-5 | TGTGCCAGCACCCCCCCCGGCACAGATACGCAGTATTTT | CASTPPGTDTQYF
TRBD1 | TRBJ1-1 | few | TRBV3-1/TRBV3-2 | TGTGCCAGCAGCCACAGGGGGGCTAACACTGAAGCTTTCTTT | CASSHRGANTEAFF
TRBD1 | TRBJ1-2 | - | TRBV6-5 | TGTGCCAGCAGTTACTCTGTACAGGGGTTCTATGGCTACACCTTC | CASSYSVQGFYGYTF
- | TRBJ2-2 | - | TRBV5-4 | TGTGCCAGCAGCTTACGGACTCCGGACGCCGGGGAGCTGTTTTTT | CASSLRTPDAGELFF
TRBD1 | TRBJ2-5 | - | TRBV7-9 | TGTGCCAGCAGCTTAGACAGGGGCGTGCGGGAGACCCAGTACTTC | CASSLDRGVRETQYF
TRBD2 | TRBJ2-1 | - | TRBV10-3 | TGTGCCATCAGTGAGGTGGCTAGCGGGAGTCCCGATGAGCAGTTCTTC | CAISEVASGSPDEQFF